A selection of T cell receptor beta chains follows, all from one sample in a study of cytomegalovirus exposure and HLA in healthy donors. The table came from immunoSEQ multiplex PCR; TCRdb's copy has only in-frame clones and leaves some out. Here the sample spans roughly 100,000 clones, approximately 86% being singletons. What was sequenced was PBMCs. Source of these receptors: a man aged 18 to 29 in good health and CMV-seronegative. Both conserved end residues are part of each CDR3. A D gene is named only where the DNA matches it firmly. The size field is filled for only some rows; it gives once, few, many or a size class.

>TRBJ2-7|TRBV19|-|TRBD2
TGTGCCAGTAGTCTCACTAGCGTCTACGAGCAGTACTTC
CASSLTSVYEQYF
>TRBJ2-1|TRBV13|-|TRBD1
TGTGCCAGCAGCTTCGGACAGGGAGACTACAATGAGCAGTTCTTC
CASSFGQGDYNEQFF
>TRBJ2-7|TRBV7-9|-|-
TGTGCCAGCTCTATGGGGAGCCACCTTCCCTACGAGCAGTACTTC
CASSMGSHLPYEQYF
>TRBJ2-3|TRBV9|-|TRBD2
TGTGCCAGCACGGCTAGCGGTGGGATCACAGATACGCAGTATTTT
CASTASGGITDTQYF
>TRBJ1-1|TRBV5-1|few|TRBD1
TGCGCCAGCAGCTTTGACAGGGCAGTAGCTTTCTTT
CASSFDRAVAFF
>TRBJ2-2|TRBV27|-|-
TGTGCCAGCAGGAGGGCCCACATGAACACCGGGGAGCTGTTTTTT
CASRRAHMNTGELFF
>TRBJ1-1|TRBV7-9|-|TRBD1
TGTTCCAGCAGGTGGGACAGGGTAAACACTGAAGCTTTCTTT
CSSRWDRVNTEAFF
>TRBJ1-4|TRBV7-9|-|-
TGTGCCAGCAGCTACCCTATACAGGGAACTAATGAAAAACTGTTTTTT
CASSYPIQGTNEKLFF
>TRBJ1-1|TRBV6-5|-|-
TGTGCCAGCTCGACAGGATTGAACACTGAAGCTTTCTTT
CASSTGLNTEAFF
>TRBJ1-1|TRBV10-1|-|TRBD1
TGCGCCAGCAGTGAGGCCGGACAGGGGGCGAACACTGAAGCTTTCTTT
CASSEAGQGANTEAFF
>TRBJ2-5|TRBV9|-|-
TGTGCCAGCAGCGGGTCGGGATTGCAAGAGACCCAGTACTTC
CASSGSGLQETQYF
>TRBJ2-7|TRBV20-1|-|-
TGCAGTGCTACCAGGGTTGGGGAGCAGTACTTC
CSATRVGEQYF
>TRBJ1-3|TRBV14|-|TRBD1
TGTGCCAGCAGCCAACTGGACAGGCCTGGAAACACCATATATTTT
CASSQLDRPGNTIYF
>TRBJ2-7|TRBV7-2|-|TRBD2
TGTGCCAGCAACGTTCCCGACTGGGGAGGGGCCAACCGGGTGTACGAGCAGTACTTC
CASNVPDWGGANRVYEQYF
>TRBJ2-7|TRBV6-1|-|TRBD1
TGTGCCACCAGACAGGGGAGGTACGAGCAGTACTTC
CATRQGRYEQYF
>TRBJ2-3|TRBV11-2|-|TRBD1
TGTGCCAGCAGCCTCGACAGGGCTGCTAGCACAGATACGCAGTATTTT
CASSLDRAASTDTQYF
>TRBJ2-7|TRBV5-4|few|TRBD1
TGTGCCAGCAGCTTGAGACAGGGGGCCCACGAGCAGTACTTC
CASSLRQGAHEQYF
>TRBJ2-1|TRBV27|once|TRBD2
TGTGCCAGCAGTTCTCCTCCGGGACTAGCTCTGTTCTTC
CASSSPPGLALFF
>TRBJ2-5|TRBV7-2|-|-
TGTGCCAGCAGCTTAGCGGGGGGGCGTGGGGAGACCCAGTACTTC
CASSLAGGRGETQYF
>TRBJ2-1|TRBV6-5|-|-
TGTGCCAGCAGTTACGAGGCTAGCGCTGGGGATGAGCAGTTCTTC
CASSYEASAGDEQFF
>TRBJ1-1|TRBV11-2|-|-
TGTGCCAGCAGCTTAGGACAGATTGACACTGAAGCTTTCTTT
CASSLGQIDTEAFF
>TRBJ1-4|TRBV11-2|few|TRBD1
TGTGCCAGCAGCTGGACAGGTGAAAAACTGTTTTTT
CASSWTGEKLFF
>TRBJ2-7|TRBV28|-|TRBD2
TGTGCCAGCAGTCAACTAGCGGGAGGGCGGGACGAGCAGTACTTC
CASSQLAGGRDEQYF
>TRBJ1-1|TRBV7-9|few|TRBD1
TGTGCCAGCAGCTTACACAGGGGGCGAAGCACTGAAGCTTTCTTT
CASSLHRGRSTEAFF